This record looks at one T cell receptor (beta chain) sequence and its context. This sample was taken from a study of blood T cell repertoires in COVID-19. Study at large: There were acute and convalescent COVID-19 samples, and they came from the United States, Italy and Spain.

Those enrolled, adults aged roughly 18 to 90 years, came from under 25 US areas. Grouping used clinical history reported by participants in a survey and questionnaire. Original processing notes: Amplification with reference gene primers provided the estimates of nucleated cell counts. Sequencing used immunoSEQ multiplex PCR; TCRdb keeps in-frame clones, though not all of them. V, J and clone size are those of that table, while D and trimming were read from the DNA. The sample includes nearly 250,000 clones, approximately 85% of them seen just once. CDR1 and CDR2 (germline): SGHTA, FQGNSA. Trimming removed 1 base at V and 7 bases at J, with 5 bases between. The CDR3 totals 13 residues.

The clonotype originates from a woman aged 45-60 years with acute COVID-19. The rearrangement uses TRBV7-2 and TRBJ1-6; no firm D call. The sample comprised PBMCs or T cells enriched from blood (not recorded which). The CDR3 loop reads CASSLESNSPLHF. For the CDR3, the DNA is TGTGCCAGCAGCTTAGAAAGCAATTCACCCCTCCACTTT. Complete variable domain (other parts from reference TRBV7-2 and TRBJ1-6): GAGVSQSPSNKVTEKGKDVELRCDPISGHTALYWYRQSLGQGLEFLIYFQGNSAPDKSGLPSDRFSAERTGGSVSTLTIQRTQQEDSAVYLCASSLESNSPLHFGNGTRLTVT.